Below are 19 T cell receptor beta chains sequenced from a single sample in a study of cytomegalovirus exposure and HLA in healthy donors. The PCR was carried out with 60 Vbeta primers and 13 Jbeta primers. The repertoire was sequenced with immunoSEQ multiplex PCR; TCRdb's copy has only in-frame clones and lacks some. Counted here are some 120,000 clones, about three quarters occurring once; the ten biggest clones make up 9.5% to 15%. The sample consisted of PBMCs. These receptors all come from a woman in her thirties or forties in good health and CMV-seropositive.

A few counts support this clone. The chain links TRBV5-1 to TRBJ1-4; 7 nucleotides match TRBD1. The CDR3 is 14 amino acids. The germline V gene encodes CDR1 SGHRS and CDR2 YFSETQ. Trimming removed 4 bases from V and 8 bases from J; junction bases left unmatched: 8. The CDR3 DNA reads as TGCGCCAGCAGCCCCGGGACAGCCTACGAAAAACTGTTTTTT. It yields the protein CASSPGTAYEKLFF.

The rearrangement uses TRBV6-5 and TRBJ1-2; 7 positions match TRBD1. Trimming at V came to 5 bases and at J to 5 bases, leaving 11 bases not matched to a gene. The CDR3 contains 15 residues. Germline-derived CDR1 and CDR2 are MNHEY and SVGAGI. The CDR3 loop is CASSPTGLTGYGYTF. The CDR3 DNA sequence: TGTGCCAGCAGTCCGACAGGGCTCACGGGGTATGGCTACACCTTC.

This clone was seen a handful of times. This chain connects TRBV7-2 to TRBJ2-7, with TRBD1 matching over 10 bases. The CDR3 extends over 15 amino acids. Germline CDR1 reads SGHTA; CDR2 reads FQGNSA. With 3 bases clipped from V and 10 bases from J, the junction kept 12 bases outside the gene matches. The CDR3 nucleotides are TGTGCCAGCAGCTTCTACGTTCCGGGACAGGGGAATCAGTACTTC. It specifies CASSFYVPGQGNQYF.

V is TRBV5-1 and J is TRBJ1-1; D not certain. V was trimmed by 0 bases and J by 4 bases, leaving 7 bases between them. Germline CDR1 is SGHRS and CDR2 is YFSETQ. This CDR3 has 13 residues. CDR3 sequence reads: CASSLAMSTEAFF. CDR3 in DNA: TGCGCCAGCAGCTTGGCCATGTCCACTGAAGCTTTCTTT.

The CDR3 protein is CSVDFSGANVLTF. For the CDR3, the DNA is TGCAGCGTTGACTTCTCTGGGGCCAACGTCCTGACTTTC. J is TRBJ2-6 and V is TRBV29-1, with D hard to call. Per germline, CDR1 SQVTM and CDR2 ANQGSEA. V lost 3 bases and J lost 0, with 3 bases in between. The length of the CDR3 is 13 residues.

The CDR3 sequence is CASSEGTSGPYEQYF. In DNA form, the CDR3 reads TGCGCCAGCAGCGAGGGGACTAGCGGGCCGTACGAGCAGTACTTC. This chain connects TRBV5-1 to TRBJ2-7; 12 bases line up with TRBD2. There are 15 residues in the CDR3. The germline CDR1 and CDR2 sequences are SGHRS and YFSETQ. Unmatched junction bases numbered 6, after V lost 4 bases and J lost 4 bases.

This chain joins TRBV27 and TRBJ2-7; the match to TRBD1 covers 7 bases. The CDR3 runs 14 residues. After removal of 6 bases from V and 1 base from J, the junction contained 6 bases not matched to a gene. CDR1 and CDR2 from the germline V gene are MNHEY and SMNVEV (reference sequence). The CDR3 DNA reads as TGTGCCAGCAGGGCGGACAGGACATCCTACGAGCAGTACTTC. It yields the protein CASRADRTSYEQYF.

The sample holds one count of this clone. The chain is built from TRBV10-2 and TRBJ2-1; 12 bases fit TRBD2. The J segment lost 9 bases and the V segment lost 7 bases, leaving 7 bases of the junction unmatched. Germline lookup yields CDR1 WSHSY and CDR2 SAAADI. The CDR3 covers 14 residues. The CDR3 region is CASTSSGGGSEQFF. DNA of the CDR3: TGCGCCAGCACTTCTAGCGGGGGGGGGAGTGAGCAGTTCTTC.

This chain joins TRBV7-2 and TRBJ2-3; D perhaps matches TRBD2 (6 bases). V lost 3 bases to trimming and J lost 4 bases, with 14 bases between them. The CDR3 covers 15 residues. Germline lookup yields CDR1 SGHTA and CDR2 FQGNSA. CDR3 sequence reads: CASSFSAGFPDTQYF. The CDR3 coding sequence is TGTGCCAGCAGCTTCTCGGCGGGATTTCCAGATACGCAGTATTTT.

The chain carries TRBV5-1 and TRBJ2-2; TRBD2 matches 14 bases. The germline CDR1 and CDR2 sequences are SGHRS and YFSETQ. V gave up 1 base and J gave up 0 bases; unmatched junction bases: 5. This CDR3 has 19 residues. The CDR3 DNA follows: TGCGCCAGCAGCTTGTTAGGGACTAGCGGGGGCGCGAACACCGGGGAGCTGTTTTTT. As protein: CASSLLGTSGGANTGELFF.

The chain is built from TRBV7-9 and TRBJ1-6; D uncertain. The CDR3 has 14 amino acids. Trimming removed 2 bases from V and 5 bases from J, with 7 bases in between. Looked up from germline, CDR1 is SEHNR and CDR2 is FQNEAQ (reference sequence). CDR3 amino acids: CASSLNTNNSPLHF. The CDR3 nucleotides read TGTGCCAGCAGCTTAAACACGAATAATTCACCCCTCCACTTT.

This clone was found a few times. Within the sample, other DNA sequences also encode this same CDR3. This chain uses TRBV19 with TRBJ1-2, with 8 positions matching TRBD1. This CDR3 comprises 15 residues. The germline V gene has CDR1 LNHDA and CDR2 SQIVND (reference sequence). Germline trimming cut 3 bases from V and 2 bases from J; bases unmatched to any gene: 5. In DNA form, the CDR3 reads TGTGCCAGTAGTATCCAGACAGGGGAGAACTATGGCTACACCTTC. This sequence encodes CASSIQTGENYGYTF.

The chain links TRBV19 to TRBJ1-1; a possible D gene is TRBD1 (6 bases). The CDR3 extends over 15 amino acids. Germline V gene sequence: CDR1 LNHDA, CDR2 SQIVND (reference sequence). V lost 4 bases to trimming and J lost 8 bases, with 20 bases between them. CDR3: CASSTYTGIPLEAFF. For the CDR3, the DNA is TGTGCCAGTAGTACGTATACAGGGATACCATTAGAAGCTTTCTTT.

This clone has only a few counts. This chain joins TRBV9 and TRBJ2-3; TRBD2 agrees at 8 bases. The CDR3 runs to 16 residues. The V gene's germline CDR1 is SGDLS and CDR2 YYNGEE. The ends lost 1 base at V and 4 bases at J; junction bases unmatched: 8. The CDR3 DNA reads as TGTGCCAGCAGCGTACGAGGCGGGGGGCAGGCAGATACGCAGTATTTT. Amino acid sequence: CASSVRGGGQADTQYF.

This chain joins TRBV19 and TRBJ1-5; 8 bases are shared with TRBD1. Germline V gene data show CDR1 as LNHDA and CDR2 as SQIVND (reference sequence). CDR3 size: 16 residues. The J segment lost 7 bases and the V segment lost 5 bases, leaving 13 bases of the junction unmatched. CDR3 loop: CASSDDRGLGGQPQHF. As DNA, the CDR3 is TGTGCCAGTAGTGATGACAGGGGTTTAGGTGGGCAGCCCCAGCATTTT.

The chain uses TRBV6-6 and TRBJ2-7; 7 nucleotides agree with TRBD1. Germline CDR1 reads MNHNY; CDR2 reads SVGAGI (reference sequence). The CDR3 sequence is 15 residues long. After removal of 6 bases from V and 1 base from J, the junction contained 9 bases not matched to a gene. The CDR3 spells CASRPTGVLSYEQYF. In DNA form, the CDR3 reads TGTGCCAGCAGACCTACAGGGGTCCTATCCTACGAGCAGTACTTC.

The chain links TRBV6-6 to TRBJ1-2; D may be TRBD1 (6 bases). The CDR3 has 14 residues. V was cut by 6 bases and J by 8 bases, with 19 bases left in between. Germline-derived CDR1 and CDR2 are MNHNY and SVGAGI (reference sequence). The CDR3 sequence is CASSPPGERKGYTF. In DNA form, the CDR3 reads TGTGCCAGCAGCCCTCCAGGGGAGCGTAAAGGCTACACCTTC.

CDR3: CASSTGTGAYEQYF. For the CDR3, the DNA is TGTGCCAGCAGTACCGGGACAGGGGCCTACGAGCAGTACTTC. V and J are TRBV25-1 and TRBJ2-7; 10 bases align to TRBD1. CDR3 size: 14 residues. V lost 5 bases to trimming and J lost 2 bases; unmatched junction nucleotides: 3. Germline-derived CDR1 and CDR2 are MGHDK and SYGVNS.

The V call is TRBV25-1, the J call TRBJ1-1; unclear D gene. Germline V lookup: CDR1 MGHDK, CDR2 SYGVNS. V lost 1 base and J lost 9, with 12 bases in between. The CDR3 runs to 13 residues. CDR3: CASSESSNIKAFF. The CDR3 nucleotides read TGTGCCAGCAGTGAATCTAGTAATATCAAAGCTTTCTTT.